The 23 T cell receptor beta chains given below trace back to one sample, sequenced in a study of blood T cell repertoires in COVID-19. The repertoire was sequenced with immunoSEQ multiplex PCR; TCRdb's copy has only in-frame clones and lacks some. The table lists about half a million clones, less than 90% of them singletons, with roughly 8.5% in the top ten. The sequenced material came from PBMCs or T cells enriched from blood (not recorded which). The receptors originated from a woman in her sixties or seventies who had recovered from COVID-19.

J is TRBJ2-7 and V is TRBV6-5; possible D gene TRBD2, 6 bases. CDR1 and CDR2 from the germline V gene are MNHEY and SVGAGI. Trimming took 7 bases from V and 3 from J, leaving 13 bases between them. The CDR3 totals 13 residues. The DNA of the CDR3 is TGTGCCAGCATCCGGGGGTCGGGCTACGAGCAGTACGTC. Translated: CASIRGSGYEQYV.

This rearrangement joins TRBV27 to TRBJ2-2; 9 bases are shared with TRBD1. Germline V gives CDR1 MNHEY, CDR2 SMNVEV (reference sequence). The CDR3 totals 17 residues. V shed 3 bases and J 5 bases; nucleotides not matched to a gene: 10. For the CDR3, the DNA is TGTGCCAGCAGTTTCTACGGGACAGGGCTGGGGACCGGGGAGCTGTTTTTT. It yields the protein CASSFYGTGLGTGELFF.

The chain is built from TRBV2 and TRBJ1-6; maybe TRBD1 (6 bases). CDR3 length: 12 amino acids. Germline loops: CDR1 SNHLY, CDR2 FYNNEI. V was shortened by 9 bases and J by 7 bases, with 10 bases between the two germline ends. The CDR3 DNA reads as TGTGCCAGACAGGGATTAAATTCACCCCTCCACTTT. Translating it yields CARQGLNSPLHF. The variable domain in full, completed from reference TRBV2 and TRBJ1-6, reads EPEVTQTPSHQVTQMGQEVILRCVPISNHLYFYWYRQILGQKVEFLVSFYNNEISEKSEIFDDQFSVERPDGSNFTLKIRSTKLEDSAMYFCARQGLNSPLHFGNGTRLTVT.

This chain joins TRBV21-1 and TRBJ1-5; TRBD1, the table's D call, was not compared with the DNA. TRBV21-1 is a pseudogene locus. This CDR3 spans 14 amino acids. CDR3 coding DNA: TGTGCCAGCAGGGCGACAGGGCCCAATCAGCCCCAGCATTTT. This encodes CASRATGPNQPQHF.

The V gene is TRBV6-6, the J gene TRBJ1-4, with 11 positions matching TRBD1. Germline V gene lookup returns CDR1 MNHNY and CDR2 SVGAGI (reference sequence). CDR3 length equals 17 residues. J was trimmed by 4 bases and V by 5 bases; bases with no gene match: 9. The CDR3 coding sequence is TGTGCCAGCAGTCTCCGGGACAGGGGGGGCTTTAATGAAAAACTGTTTTTT. This codes for CASSLRDRGGFNEKLFF.

This clone has a single count. J is TRBJ2-2 and V is TRBV5-4, with TRBD1 matching over 7 bases. Germline values: CDR1 SGHNT, CDR2 YYREEE (reference sequence). This CDR3 has 16 residues. The V and J ends lost 4 bases and 0 bases, in that order; junction bases with no gene match: 6. The CDR3 sequence is CASSRSGTANTGELFF. CDR3 DNA sequence: TGTGCCAGCAGCCGGTCCGGGACAGCGAACACCGGGGAGCTGTTTTTT. Based on the CDR3 plus reference TRBV5-4 and TRBJ2-2, the full variable domain is ETGVTQSPTHLIKTRGQQVTLRCSSQSGHNTVSWYQQALGQGPQFIFQYYREEENGRGNFPPRFSGLQFPNYSSELNVNALELDDSALYLCASSRSGTANTGELFFGEGSRLTVL.

The chain has TRBV7-9 and TRBJ2-6; 12 bases are a match to TRBD1. The junction had 6 bases not matched to a gene; V was cut back by 5 bases and J by 1 base. The CDR3 extends over 18 amino acids. The germline CDR1 and CDR2 sequences are SEHNR and FQNEAQ (reference sequence). CDR3 sequence (DNA): TGTGCCAGCAGCCTTCCGGGACAGGGGGCGTCTGGGGCCAACGTCCTGACTTTC. It codes for CASSLPGQGASGANVLTF.

In its sample, this clone was seen once. The rearrangement uses TRBV29-1 and TRBJ2-2, with TRBD2 as a possible D gene (5 bases). CDR1 is SQVTM and CDR2 is ANQGSEA in the germline V gene. Between the trimmed V and J ends, which lost 1 base and 2 bases, there was a span of 8 bases. The CDR3 runs 14 residues. CDR3 DNA: TGCAGCGTTGAAGTTCCGGGAAACACCGGGGAGCTGTTTTTT. This sequence encodes CSVEVPGNTGELFF.

This clone was detected only a few times. The chain employs TRBV12-3 or TRBV12-4 and TRBJ1-6; TRBD1 might be the D (6 bases). This CDR3 comprises 12 residues. V shed 11 bases and J shed 10 bases, with 15 bases lying between them. CDR3 region: CACNRARSPLHF. DNA of the CDR3: TGTGCCTGCAACAGGGCCCGGTCACCCCTCCACTTT.

CDR3 coding DNA: TGTGCCAGCAGCTATGGGAGCGGGGCGTACGAGCAGTACGTC. It codes for CASSYGSGAYEQYV. The chain has TRBV11-2 and TRBJ2-7, with TRBD2 matching 7 bases. There are 14 residues in the CDR3. The J segment lost 4 bases and the V segment lost 4 bases, leaving 7 bases of the junction unmatched. CDR1 is SGHAT, CDR2 FQNNGV, per germline.

The chain recombines TRBV6-5 with TRBJ1-1; D call uncertain. The CDR3 extends over 11 amino acids. Germline CDR1 and CDR2: MNHEY and SVGAGI. V lost 8 bases and J lost 5, with 9 bases in between. The CDR3 DNA follows: TGTGCCAGCTCACAGTTTACTGAAGCTTTCTTT. This sequence encodes CASSQFTEAFF.

The chain recombines TRBV5-5 with TRBJ1-2; TRBD1 aligns across 7 bases. Germline CDR1 SGHKS, CDR2 YYEKEE (reference sequence). V shed 0 bases and J 5 bases; nucleotides not matched to a gene: 10. The CDR3 has 16 residues. Written as DNA, the CDR3 is TGTGCCAGCAGCTTGGGTTTGGAGGGGGCGGTATATGGCTACACCTTC. It specifies CASSLGLEGAVYGYTF.

The CDR3 region has the DNA TGTGCCAGCTCACCAGGGACATCGGAGACCCAGTACTTC. This gives the protein CASSPGTSETQYF. V and J are TRBV18 and TRBJ2-5; D perhaps matches TRBD1 (6 bases). Germline assignment: CDR1 KGHSH and CDR2 LQKENI. This CDR3 has 13 amino acids. Trimming left V 2 bases short and J 5 bases short, with 9 bases between.

The chain recombines TRBV9 with TRBJ2-4; 14 nucleotides line up with TRBD2. Germline loops: CDR1 SGDLS, CDR2 YYNGEE. Unmatched junction bases numbered 7, after V lost 2 bases and J lost 0 bases. The CDR3 has 19 amino acids. The CDR3 is CASSVGTSGGLLAKNIQYF. CDR3 bases: TGTGCCAGCAGCGTCGGGACTAGCGGGGGCCTTCTAGCCAAAAACATTCAGTACTTC.

This CDR3 reads CASTTGSNQPQHF. CDR3 nucleotides: TGTGCCAGCACTACAGGTAGCAATCAGCCCCAGCATTTT. The J gene is TRBJ1-5, the V gene TRBV2; tentatively, D is TRBD1 (5 bases). CDR1 SNHLY and CDR2 FYNNEI come from the germline V gene. The V end lost 7 bases, the J end lost 0 bases, and 7 bases lay between the germline ends. The CDR3 sequence is 13 residues long.

The chain has TRBV6-6 and TRBJ1-1; D remains ambiguous. Germline lookup yields CDR1 MNHNY and CDR2 SVGAGI (reference sequence). Trimming pared 7 bases from V and 0 bases from J, leaving 12 bases between. This CDR3 is built from 14 residues. The CDR3 sequence: CASTRLGMNTEAFF. The CDR3, as DNA: TGTGCCAGCACCAGACTAGGGATGAACACTGAAGCTTTCTTT.

The chain joins TRBV2 to TRBJ1-3; D is unclear. Germline CDR1 SNHLY, CDR2 FYNNEI. CDR3 length equals 13 residues. V lost 6 bases and J lost 4, with 10 bases in between. CDR3 sequence reads: CASRRQSGNTIYF. DNA for the CDR3: TGTGCCAGCAGAAGACAATCCGGAAACACCATATATTTT.

The chain combines TRBV9 with TRBJ1-1; D gene ambiguous. Germline V CDR1 and CDR2: SGDLS, YYNGEE. V was pared by 3 bases and J by 1 base, with 7 bases between. The CDR3 sequence is 13 residues long. In DNA, the CDR3 is TGTGCCAGCAGCGCCAGAACGAACACTGAAGCTTTCTTT. Translation gives CASSARTNTEAFF.

The chain employs TRBV5-1 and TRBJ1-2, with 8 positions matching TRBD1. In germline, CDR1 is SGHRS, CDR2 YFSETQ. V gave up 0 bases and J gave up 1 base; unmatched junction bases: 8. This CDR3 contains 17 residues. CDR3 residues: CASSLVQGGKNNYGYTF. CDR3 sequence (DNA): TGCGCCAGCAGCTTGGTACAGGGGGGGAAGAATAACTATGGCTACACCTTC. Full variable domain (remainder filled in from reference TRBV5-1 and TRBJ1-2): KAGVTQTPRYLIKTRGQQVTLSCSPISGHRSVSWYQQTPGQGLQFLFEYFSETQRNKGNFPGRFSGRQFSNSRSEMNVSTLELGDSALYLCASSLVQGGKNNYGYTFGSGTRLTVV.

The V and J genes are TRBV4-1 and TRBJ1-4, with a possible D match to TRBD1 (6 bases). Germline CDR1 reads MGHRA; CDR2 reads YSYEKL. Trimming shortened V by 1 base and J by 5 bases, and 11 bases separated the two germline ends. The CDR3 covers 15 residues. The CDR3 nucleotides read TGCGCCAGCAGCCAAGTCAGGGGTTTAAATGAAAAACTGTTTTTT. Amino acids: CASSQVRGLNEKLFF.

This clone has a handful of counts. The CDR3 nucleotides are TGTGCCAGCAAGGGCCCGGGGGCCGGGGAGCTGTTTTTT. Its protein product is CASKGPGAGELFF. The rearrangement joins TRBV2 to TRBJ2-2; possibly TRBD2 for D (6 bases). CDR3 length: 13 residues. Trimming pared 7 bases from V and 6 bases from J, leaving 12 bases between. Germline V CDR1 and CDR2: SNHLY, FYNNEI.

The chain joins TRBV19 to TRBJ1-6; D not certain. The CDR3 runs to 15 residues. V was pared by 8 bases and J by 7 bases, with 18 bases between. From germline, CDR1 is LNHDA and CDR2 SQIVND (reference sequence). CDR3 sequence: CASRLLQVRNSPLHF. In DNA, the CDR3 is TGTGCCAGTCGACTACTTCAGGTTCGGAATTCACCCCTCCACTTT.

V gene TRBV25-1 combines with J gene TRBJ2-7, with D maybe TRBD1 (6 bases). Germline loops: CDR1 MGHDK, CDR2 SYGVNS. With 7 bases removed from V and 3 bases from J, the gap between germline ends came to 10 bases. The CDR3 runs 12 residues. CDR3 sequence (DNA): TGTGCCAGCACGGACAGAGACTACGAGCAGTACTTC. Translated, it gives CASTDRDYEQYF.